This passage covers 15 T cell receptor beta chains from one sample sequenced in a study of blood T cells in healthy people across ages. The second PCR ran about 6 to 12 cycles with a sample-barcoded 5' primer and J-beta primers. MiXCR, run by TCRdb on the 5' RACE reads, gives a single entry per CDR3 protein. The sample yields hundreds of thousands of distinct CDR3 sequences, approximately 49% seen once. Sequenced: blood. These receptor sequences come from a woman aged 60-75 years in good health.

The chain has TRBV18 and TRBJ2-7; D remains ambiguous. Germline lookup yields CDR1 KGHSH and CDR2 LQKENI. This CDR3 region has 12 residues. V gave up 8 bases and J gave up 0 bases, with 8 bases separating them. The chain's CDR3 is CASAHGSYEQYF. CDR3 nucleotide sequence: TGTGCCAGCGCTCATGGCTCCTACGAGCAGTACTTC.

The rearrangement uses TRBV5-1 and TRBJ1-1; TRBD1 aligns across 8 bases. Germline-derived CDR1 and CDR2 are SGHRS and YFSETQ. J was trimmed by 3 bases and V by 6 bases; bases with no gene match: 4. This CDR3 is built from 13 residues. In DNA form, the CDR3 reads TGCGCCAGCACCCCGGGACAGGACACTGAAGCTTTCTTT. Translated, it gives CASTPGQDTEAFF.

In its sample, this clonotype was seen a few times. The V and J genes are TRBV29-1 and TRBJ2-1; 7 bases map to TRBD2. The V gene end was trimmed by 4 bases and the J gene end by 5 bases; junction bases not matched to a gene: 8. This CDR3 is 14 amino acids long. Germline V CDR1 and CDR2: SQVTM, ANQGSEA. DNA of the CDR3: TGCAGCGTTGGCTCTAGCGGCCAGAACAATGAGCAGTTCTTC. Protein sequence: CSVGSSGQNNEQFF.

CDR3 sequence: CASSFQGPVEAFF. In DNA form, the CDR3 reads TGCGCCAGCAGCTTCCAGGGCCCGGTTGAAGCTTTCTTT. J is TRBJ1-1 and V is TRBV5-1, with D tentatively TRBD1 (5 bases). Germline V gene data show CDR1 as SGHRS and CDR2 as YFSETQ. This CDR3 spans 13 amino acids. The germline V and J ends were trimmed by 2 bases and 7 bases, with 12 bases remaining between them.

This chain links TRBV20-1 with TRBJ2-7; TRBD2 might be the D (6 bases). V dropped 5 bases and J dropped 0 bases, with 14 bases sitting between them. Germline V gene sequence: CDR1 DFQATT, CDR2 SNEGSKA (reference sequence). This CDR3 region has 14 residues. The CDR3, as DNA: TGCAGTGCTCCCCGTGGCGGGACCTCCTACGAGCAGTACTTC. It codes for CSAPRGGTSYEQYF.

The chain combines TRBV2 with TRBJ1-1; D remains ambiguous. CDR1 is SNHLY, CDR2 FYNNEI, per germline. The CDR3 is 14 residues long. With 5 bases removed from V and 2 bases from J, the gap between germline ends came to 12 bases. DNA for the CDR3: TGTGCCAGCAGTTGGTCGCCACTAAACACTGAAGCTTTCTTT. This encodes CASSWSPLNTEAFF.

V usage is TRBV5-5 and J usage is TRBJ2-2; maybe TRBD1 (5 bases). The V end was cut by 2 bases, the J end by 5 bases, with 10 bases between. The CDR3 loop spans 14 amino acids. Germline V gives CDR1 SGHKS, CDR2 YYEKEE (reference sequence). In nucleotides, the CDR3 is TGTGCCAGCAGCTTTCCCGACAGTACCGGGGAGCTGTTTTTT. It is translated as CASSFPDSTGELFF.

This clonotype was seen at least ten times. The rearrangement uses TRBV27 and TRBJ2-7; 10 bases line up with TRBD1. The CDR3 totals 14 residues. The V segment lost 8 bases and the J segment 5 bases; nucleotides outside the gene matches: 9. The germline V gene encodes CDR1 MNHEY and CDR2 SMNVEV (reference sequence). The CDR3 nucleotides read TGTGCCAGCGATCCCGCTGGGACAGGGGACGAGCAGTACTTC. This codes for CASDPAGTGDEQYF.

This chain uses TRBV7-9 with TRBJ2-1, with 9 bases fitting TRBD2. Germline V gene data show CDR1 as SEHNR and CDR2 as FQNEAQ (reference sequence). This CDR3 contains 15 residues. After removal of 5 bases from V and 5 bases from J, the junction contained 7 bases not matched to a gene. CDR3 nucleotide sequence: TGTGCCAGCAGCATCCCGGGACTAGCAAACAATGAGCAGTTCTTC. Protein product: CASSIPGLANNEQFF.

This sequence joins TRBV28 and TRBJ1-1; the match to TRBD1 covers 9 bases. The V gene's germline CDR1 is MDHEN and CDR2 SYDVKM. The CDR3 contains 15 residues. Trimming cost V 6 bases and J 5 bases; bases outside gene matches: 10. CDR3 region: CASSRAGTGMTEAFF. CDR3 DNA: TGTGCCAGCAGCCGAGCCGGGACAGGGATGACTGAAGCTTTCTTT.

The CDR3 here is CASRPSPGTPRNEQYF. The CDR3 bases are TGTGCCAGCAGACCATCTCCAGGGACACCTCGGAATGAGCAGTACTTC. The chain carries TRBV27 and TRBJ2-7; D is possibly TRBD1 (6 bases). CDR1 and CDR2 (germline): MNHEY, SMNVEV (reference sequence). The CDR3 is made up of 16 amino acids. V was cut by 6 bases and J by 7 bases, with 25 bases left in between.

This clonotype appeared a few times. This sequence joins TRBV7-2 and TRBJ2-7; possibly TRBD1 for D (6 bases). The V and J ends lost 5 bases and 5 bases respectively, with 13 bases between them. This CDR3 is built from 13 residues. Germline CDR1 and CDR2: SGHTA and FQGNSA. The DNA for the CDR3 is TGTGCCAGCAGCAGGACAGTAAGGGACGAGCAGTACTTC. Amino acids: CASSRTVRDEQYF.

The sample holds a few counts of this clonotype. This sequence joins TRBV24-1 and TRBJ2-3; D is possibly TRBD1 (6 bases). V was pared by 4 bases and J by 0 bases, with 13 bases between. Germline lookup yields CDR1 KGHDR and CDR2 SFDVKD. This CDR3 spans 16 amino acids. CDR3 protein: CATSDTAGASTDTQYF. DNA for the CDR3: TGTGCCACCAGTGACACCGCAGGGGCTAGCACAGATACGCAGTATTTT.

The rearrangement uses TRBV7-8 and TRBJ2-1; D is undetermined. The CDR3 consists of 12 residues. Germline CDR1 is SGHVS and CDR2 is FQNEAQ. V dropped 5 bases and J dropped 5 bases, with 7 bases sitting between them. CDR3 residues: CASSKQHNEQFF. DNA for the CDR3: TGTGCCAGCAGCAAACAACACAATGAGCAGTTCTTC.

This chain links TRBV20-1 with TRBJ1-2, with 7 bases matching TRBD1. Germline V gene data show CDR1 as DFQATT and CDR2 as SNEGSKA (reference sequence). V shed 3 bases and J 2 bases; nucleotides not matched to a gene: 3. The CDR3 consists of 13 residues. This chain's CDR3 is CSARDRLNYGYTF. As DNA, the CDR3 is TGCAGTGCTAGGGACAGGTTGAACTATGGCTACACCTTC.